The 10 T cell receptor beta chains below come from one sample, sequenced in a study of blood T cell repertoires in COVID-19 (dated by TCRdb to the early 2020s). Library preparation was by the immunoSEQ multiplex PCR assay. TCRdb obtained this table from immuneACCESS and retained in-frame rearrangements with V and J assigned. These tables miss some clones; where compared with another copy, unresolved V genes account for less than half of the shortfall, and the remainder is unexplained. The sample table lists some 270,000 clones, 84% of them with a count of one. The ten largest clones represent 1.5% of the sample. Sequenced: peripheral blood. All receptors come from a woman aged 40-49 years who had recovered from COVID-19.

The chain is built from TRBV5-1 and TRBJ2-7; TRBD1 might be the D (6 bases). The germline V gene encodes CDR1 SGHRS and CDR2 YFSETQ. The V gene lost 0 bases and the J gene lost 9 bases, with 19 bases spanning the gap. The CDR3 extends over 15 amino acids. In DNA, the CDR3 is TGCGCCAGCAGCTTGGTGACAGGACAGCTAGATGGGCAGTACTTC. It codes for CASSLVTGQLDGQYF.

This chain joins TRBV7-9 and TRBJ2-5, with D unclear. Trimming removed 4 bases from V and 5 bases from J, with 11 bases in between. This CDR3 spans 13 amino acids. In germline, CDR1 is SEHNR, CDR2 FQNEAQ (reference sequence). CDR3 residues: CASSYVLTETQYF. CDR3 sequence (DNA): TGTGCCAGCAGCTACGTCCTCACTGAGACCCAGTACTTC. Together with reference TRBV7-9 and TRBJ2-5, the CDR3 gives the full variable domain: DTGVSQNPRHKITKRGQNVTFRCDPISEHNRLYWYRQTLGQGPEFLTYFQNEAQLEKSRLLSDRFSAERPKGSFSTLEIQRTEQGDSAMYLCASSYVLTETQYFGPGTRLLVL.

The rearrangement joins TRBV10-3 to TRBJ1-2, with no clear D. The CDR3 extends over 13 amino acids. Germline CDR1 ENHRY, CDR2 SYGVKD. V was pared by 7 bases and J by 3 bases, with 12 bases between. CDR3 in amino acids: CAITDGVDYGYTF. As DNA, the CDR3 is TGTGCCATCACCGACGGGGTGGACTATGGCTACACCTTC.

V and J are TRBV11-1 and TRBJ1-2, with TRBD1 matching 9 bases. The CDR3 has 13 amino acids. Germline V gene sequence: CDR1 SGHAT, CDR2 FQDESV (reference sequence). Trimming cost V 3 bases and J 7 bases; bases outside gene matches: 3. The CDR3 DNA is TGTGCCAGCAGCTTGGACAGGGGAAGTGGCTACACCTTC. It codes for CASSLDRGSGYTF.

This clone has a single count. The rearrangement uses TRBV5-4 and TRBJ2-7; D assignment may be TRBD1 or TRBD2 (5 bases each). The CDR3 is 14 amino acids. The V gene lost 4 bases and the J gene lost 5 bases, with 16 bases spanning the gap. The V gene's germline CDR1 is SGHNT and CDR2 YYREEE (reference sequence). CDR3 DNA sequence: TGTGCCAGCAGCCTGGGACGGACTTTCGACGAGCAGTACTTC. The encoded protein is CASSLGRTFDEQYF. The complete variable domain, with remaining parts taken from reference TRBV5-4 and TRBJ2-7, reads ETGVTQSPTHLIKTRGQQVTLRCSSQSGHNTVSWYQQALGQGPQFIFQYYREEENGRGNFPPRFSGLQFPNYSSELNVNALELDDSALYLCASSLGRTFDEQYFGPGTRLTVT.

CDR3 protein: CASSIPGGRGYTF. The CDR3 DNA reads TGTGCCAGTAGTATACCAGGGGGTCGTGGCTACACCTTC. J is TRBJ1-2 and V is TRBV19, with 7 bases identical to TRBD1. Germline lookup yields CDR1 LNHDA and CDR2 SQIVND (reference sequence). This CDR3 has 13 amino acids. J was trimmed by 7 bases and V by 2 bases; bases with no gene match: 4.

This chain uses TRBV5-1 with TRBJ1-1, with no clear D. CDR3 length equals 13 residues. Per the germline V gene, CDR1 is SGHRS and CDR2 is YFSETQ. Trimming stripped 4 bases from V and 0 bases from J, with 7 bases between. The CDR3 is CASSIGMNTEAFF. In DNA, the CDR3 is TGCGCCAGCAGCATCGGGATGAACACTGAAGCTTTCTTT.

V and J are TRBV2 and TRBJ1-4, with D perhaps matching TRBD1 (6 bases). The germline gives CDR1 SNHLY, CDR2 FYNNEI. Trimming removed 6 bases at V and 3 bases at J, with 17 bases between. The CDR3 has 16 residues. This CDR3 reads CASRPQGRSSNEKLFF. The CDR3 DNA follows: TGTGCCAGCAGGCCCCAGGGGAGATCGTCTAATGAAAAACTGTTTTTT.

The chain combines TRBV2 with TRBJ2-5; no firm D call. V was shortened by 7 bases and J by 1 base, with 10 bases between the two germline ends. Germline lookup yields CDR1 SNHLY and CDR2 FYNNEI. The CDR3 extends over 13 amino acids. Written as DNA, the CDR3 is TGTGCCAGCACCGAGATGATCCAAGAGACCCAGTACTTC. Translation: CASTEMIQETQYF.

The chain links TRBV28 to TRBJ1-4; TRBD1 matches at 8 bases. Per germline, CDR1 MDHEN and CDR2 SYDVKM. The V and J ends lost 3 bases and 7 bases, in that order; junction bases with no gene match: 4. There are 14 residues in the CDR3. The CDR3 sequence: CASSFNGQGEKLFF. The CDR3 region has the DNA TGTGCCAGCAGTTTTAATGGACAGGGTGAAAAACTGTTTTTT.